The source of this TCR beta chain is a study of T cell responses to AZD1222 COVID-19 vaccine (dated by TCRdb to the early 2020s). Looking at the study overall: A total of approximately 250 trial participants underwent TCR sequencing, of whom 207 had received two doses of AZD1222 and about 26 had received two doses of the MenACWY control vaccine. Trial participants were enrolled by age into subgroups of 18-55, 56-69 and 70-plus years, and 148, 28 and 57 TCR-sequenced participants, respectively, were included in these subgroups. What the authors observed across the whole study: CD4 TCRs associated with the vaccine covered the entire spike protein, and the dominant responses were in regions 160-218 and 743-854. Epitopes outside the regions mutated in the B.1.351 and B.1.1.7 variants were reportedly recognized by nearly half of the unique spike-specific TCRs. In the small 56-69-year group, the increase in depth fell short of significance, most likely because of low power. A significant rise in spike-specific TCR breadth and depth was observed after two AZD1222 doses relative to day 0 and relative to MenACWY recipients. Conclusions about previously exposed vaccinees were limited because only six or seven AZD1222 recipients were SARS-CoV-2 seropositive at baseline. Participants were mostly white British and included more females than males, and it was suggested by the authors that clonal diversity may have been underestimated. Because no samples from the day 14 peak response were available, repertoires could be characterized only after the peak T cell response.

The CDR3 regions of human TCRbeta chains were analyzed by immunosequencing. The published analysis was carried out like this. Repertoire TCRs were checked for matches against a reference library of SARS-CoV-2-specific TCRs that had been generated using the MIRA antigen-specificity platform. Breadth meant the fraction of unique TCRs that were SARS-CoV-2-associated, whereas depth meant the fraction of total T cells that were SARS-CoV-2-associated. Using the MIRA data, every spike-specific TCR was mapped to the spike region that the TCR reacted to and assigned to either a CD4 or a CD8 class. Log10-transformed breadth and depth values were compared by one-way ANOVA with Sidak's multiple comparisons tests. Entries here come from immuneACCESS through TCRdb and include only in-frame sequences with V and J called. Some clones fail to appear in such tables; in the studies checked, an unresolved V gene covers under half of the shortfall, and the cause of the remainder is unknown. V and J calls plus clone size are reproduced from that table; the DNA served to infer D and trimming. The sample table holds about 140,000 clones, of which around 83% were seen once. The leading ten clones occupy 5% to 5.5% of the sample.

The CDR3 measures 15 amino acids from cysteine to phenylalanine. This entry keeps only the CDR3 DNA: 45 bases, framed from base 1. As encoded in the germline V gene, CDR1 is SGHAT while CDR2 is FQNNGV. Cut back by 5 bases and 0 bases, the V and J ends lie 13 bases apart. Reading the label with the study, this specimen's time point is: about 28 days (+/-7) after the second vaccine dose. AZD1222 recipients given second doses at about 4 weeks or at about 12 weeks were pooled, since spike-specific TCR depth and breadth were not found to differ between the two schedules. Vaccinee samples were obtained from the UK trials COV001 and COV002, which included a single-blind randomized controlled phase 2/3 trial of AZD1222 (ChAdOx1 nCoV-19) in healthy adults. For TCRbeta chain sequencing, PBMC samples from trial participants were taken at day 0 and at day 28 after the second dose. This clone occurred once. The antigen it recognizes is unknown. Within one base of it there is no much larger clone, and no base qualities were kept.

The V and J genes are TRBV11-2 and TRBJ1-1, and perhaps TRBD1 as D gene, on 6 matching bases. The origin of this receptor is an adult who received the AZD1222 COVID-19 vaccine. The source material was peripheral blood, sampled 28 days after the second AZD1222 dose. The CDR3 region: CASSRDIYMNTEAFF. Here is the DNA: TGTGCCAGCAGCCGGGACATCTATATGAACACTGAAGCTTTCTTT.